This note documents a single T cell receptor beta chain sequence. What it binds is not known. The PCR ran on 60 Vbeta and 13 Jbeta primers. As processed by the authors: Roughly 11 million shared chains were among about 80 million unique TCR beta chains counted in a later analysis. Clones were read by immunoSEQ multiplex PCR, and TCRdb kept only the in-frame ones, dropping some. That table furnishes V, J and clone size, whereas the DNA furnished D and trimming. The sample carries under 150,000 clones, 67% recorded once. This record comes from a study of cytomegalovirus exposure and HLA in healthy donors. Findings and limits, study-wide: Despite most TCR sequences being rare, some public TCRs occurred in many donors. Later analysis found that TCR beta chains associated with HLA were more clonally expanded than other, equally common chains. Sequence variants that were highly shared formed a cluster that was likely a sequencing artifact.

With 5 bases removed from V and 2 bases from J, the gap between germline ends came to 8 bases. Per the germline V gene, CDR1 is LNHDA and CDR2 is SQIVND (reference sequence). The CDR3 has 13 amino acids. The chain is built from TRBV19 and TRBJ2-3; TRBD1 is a possible D gene (5 bases). The sample consisted of PBMCs. The sequence was obtained from a man aged 18 to 35 in good health and CMV-seropositive. The DNA of the CDR3 is TGTGCCAGTAGTCCCAGGGCCACAGATACGCAGTATTTT. Translating it yields CASSPRATDTQYF. Combining the CDR3 with reference TRBV19 and TRBJ2-3 gives the whole variable domain DGGITQSPKYLFRKEGQNVTLSCEQNLNHDAMYWYRQDPGQGLRLIYYSQIVNDFQKGDIAEGYSVSREKKESFPLTVTSAQKNPTAFYLCASSPRATDTQYFGPGTRLTVL.